This T cell receptor beta chain was captured in a study of T cell repertoires in cytomegalovirus infection. At the level of the study: Shared public TCR beta signatures pointed to both CMV infection and a matching HLA type. General study findings and limits: The study identified carriers of CMV plus the relevant HLA from cumulative public TCR beta family frequency.

CDR3 length: 13 amino acids. Germline CDR1 reads SEHNR; CDR2 reads FQNEAQ (reference sequence). V was clipped by 1 base and J by 6 bases, with 9 bases between them. This clonotype was counted ten times or more. Its specificity is not known. TCRdb redid the calling of the reads with MiXCR, one entry per CDR3 protein. This sample yields fewer than 700,000 distinct CDR3 sequences, of which 20% to 30% are seen a single time; under 8.5% belongs to the top ten. The clonotype was recovered from a human donor in good health (CMV status not recorded). Some clones in this sample may be carry-over from other donors' samples. The source material was CD8+ T cells from PBMCs. The J gene is TRBJ1-2, the V gene TRBV7-9; no firm D call. CDR3 residues: CASSLVGPDGYTF. The CDR3 DNA reads as TGTGCCAGCAGCTTAGTAGGGCCGGATGGCTACACCTTC.